A single sample gave rise to the 8 T cell receptor beta chains below, sequenced in a study of T cell repertoires in urothelial bladder cancer. Clones were read by immunoSEQ multiplex PCR, and TCRdb kept only the in-frame ones, dropping some. The table lists 13,000 or so clones, roughly 65% of them singletons, with under 10% in the top ten. Material: tumor-infiltrating cells from bladder cancer. The receptor source for this set is a human donor with urothelial carcinoma.

The chain has TRBV5-1 and TRBJ2-2; TRBD2 matches 10 bases. The CDR3 length is 17 residues. Germline CDR1 is SGHRS and CDR2 is YFSETQ. Trimming removed 3 bases from V and 0 bases from J; junction bases left unmatched: 5. CDR3 coding DNA: TGCGCCAGCAGCTCGAACAGCGGGGGGGCGAACACCGGGGAGCTGTTTTTT. Translated: CASSSNSGGANTGELFF.

The chain employs TRBV6-1 and TRBJ1-1; 7 nucleotides align to TRBD1. The CDR3 has 13 residues. Germline CDR1 MNHNS, CDR2 SASEGT. V shed 10 bases, J shed 4 bases, and the junction held 9 bases outside the gene matches. The CDR3 bases are TGTGCCACCGCCCATCGACAGGGCACTGAAGCTTTCTTT. It yields the protein CATAHRQGTEAFF.

This clone appeared once. The chain employs TRBV19 and TRBJ2-1, with D possibly being TRBD2 (6 bases). The ends were cut back, 5 bases at V and 5 bases at J, with 19 bases in the middle. This CDR3 is built from 16 residues. From germline, CDR1 is LNHDA and CDR2 SQIVND (reference sequence). Here the CDR3 DNA reads TGTGCCAGTAGTCACCCGGGAGAGGGTAATAACAATGAGCAGTTCTTC. As protein: CASSHPGEGNNNEQFF.

The rearrangement uses TRBV7-2 and TRBJ2-3; 10 nucleotides match TRBD2. The trim removed 5 bases at V and 3 bases at J, leaving 8 bases unmatched. CDR3 length: 16 amino acids. CDR1 is SGHTA and CDR2 is FQGNSA in the germline V gene. The CDR3 here is CASSTPTSGWTDTQYF. The CDR3 region has the DNA TGTGCCAGCAGCACCCCGACTAGCGGGTGGACAGATACGCAGTATTTT.

The chain is built from TRBV28 and TRBJ2-6; 11 positions match TRBD1. Germline loops: CDR1 MDHEN, CDR2 SYDVKM. The V gene end was trimmed by 3 bases and the J gene end by 0 bases; junction bases not matched to a gene: 10. This CDR3 region has 20 residues. In DNA form, the CDR3 reads TGTGCCAGCAGTTTCCGGACAGGGGGCACCATGCTCTCTGGGGCCAACGTCCTGACTTTC. Protein sequence: CASSFRTGGTMLSGANVLTF.

This clone turned up a few times. The chain carries TRBV4-2 and TRBJ1-2; D is undetermined. V lost 0 bases to trimming and J lost 4 bases, with 18 bases between them. CDR3 length: 17 amino acids. Germline V gene sequence: CDR1 LGHNA, CDR2 YNFKEQ. The CDR3 sequence: CASSQELLGPKSYGYTF. CDR3 sequence (DNA): TGTGCCAGCAGCCAAGAGCTCCTGGGCCCGAAGAGCTATGGCTACACCTTC.

The chain employs TRBV2 and TRBJ1-5, with 8 bases aligning to TRBD1. Germline V CDR1 and CDR2: SNHLY, FYNNEI. The CDR3 contains 15 residues. With 6 bases clipped from V and 3 bases from J, the junction kept 7 bases outside the gene matches. The CDR3 reads CASSAGQAYNQPQHF. The CDR3 DNA reads as TGTGCCAGCAGCGCGGGACAGGCGTACAATCAGCCCCAGCATTTT. Full variable domain (rest looked up from reference TRBV2 and TRBJ1-5): EPEVTQTPSHQVTQMGQEVILRCVPISNHLYFYWYRQILGQKVEFLVSFYNNEISEKSEIFDDQFSVERPDGSNFTLKIRSTKLEDSAMYFCASSAGQAYNQPQHFGDGTRLSIL.

The chain combines TRBV7-9 with TRBJ2-7; D perhaps matches TRBD2 (5 bases). Trimming took 1 base from V and 4 from J, leaving 11 bases between them. The CDR3 is made up of 14 amino acids. The germline CDR1 and CDR2 sequences are SEHNR and FQNEAQ (reference sequence). The CDR3 coding sequence is TGTGCCAGCAGCTTAGAGAGGACTGTGTACGAGCAGTACTTC. Translated, it gives CASSLERTVYEQYF.